Each of the 11 T cell receptor beta chains below was sequenced from the same sample in a study of T cells after posttransplantation cyclophosphamide (dated by TCRdb to between 2015 and 2016). Libraries were prepared through the immunoSEQ multiplex PCR assay. TCRdb mirrors the immuneACCESS table, restricted to in-frame sequences. Some clones are absent from its copies; in checked studies, under half trace to an unresolved V gene, and the reason for the others is unknown. This sample holds tens of thousands of clones; around 80% were observed only once. Together, the top ten hold roughly 8.1% of the sample. Interpreted using the paper, the treatment or condition label stands for: high-dose cyclophosphamide on days +3 and +4 as single-agent GVHD prophylaxis. Patients in the PTCy group got busulfan and fludarabine conditioning, a marrow graft from a related or unrelated donor, and cyclophosphamide on days +3 and +4.

The input for sequencing was CD4+ T cells sorted from blood, taken 1,900 to 2,000 days after a stem cell transplant with posttransplant cyclophosphamide. Every receptor here comes from a female patient in her thirties or forties who received an allogeneic stem cell transplant from a related donor, was CMV-positive, and had no GVHD. After a transplant, some T cells may be of graft donor origin.

The V call is TRBV7-6, the J call TRBJ2-5; D remains ambiguous. This CDR3 is built from 11 residues. Per the germline V gene, CDR1 is SGHVS and CDR2 is FNYEAQ. Trimming shortened V by 4 bases and J by 5 bases, and 5 bases separated the two germline ends. Here the CDR3 reads CASSSEETQYF. CDR3 coding DNA: TGTGCCAGCAGCTCGGAGGAGACCCAGTACTTC. The whole variable domain, remainder taken from reference TRBV7-6 and TRBJ2-5, is GAGVSQSPRYKVTKRGQDVALRCDPISGHVSLYWYRQALGQGPEFLTYFNYEAQQDKSGLPNDRFSAERPEGSISTLTIQRTEQRDSAMYRCASSSEETQYFGPGTRLLVL.

CDR3 coding DNA: TGTGCCAGCAGCTTAGTTTCCCAATGGGAGACCCCTAATTCACCCCTCCACTTT. This gives the protein CASSLVSQWETPNSPLHF. The V and J genes are TRBV11-2 and TRBJ1-6; no definite D call. This CDR3 has 18 amino acids. Germline CDR1 is SGHAT and CDR2 is FQNNGV. V lost 1 base, J lost 6 bases, and 19 bases lay in between.

The rearrangement uses TRBV28 and TRBJ2-7; D is possibly TRBD2 (6 bases). Germline V CDR1 and CDR2: MDHEN, SYDVKM. This CDR3 spans 15 amino acids. V lost 6 bases to trimming and J lost 4 bases, with 19 bases between them. The CDR3 DNA follows: TGTGCCAGCAGACACCAGGACTATCTACGATACGAGCAGTACTTC. Translated: CASRHQDYLRYEQYF.

This chain uses TRBV7-2 with TRBJ2-7, with a tentative D call TRBD1 (6 bases). CDR1 SGHTA and CDR2 FQGNSA come from the germline V gene. CDR3 length equals 16 residues. V dropped 5 bases and J dropped 3 bases, with 20 bases sitting between them. The CDR3 nucleotides read TGTGCCAGCAGCCCAAGGACGTTCAGGGGAAACTACGAGCAGTACTTC. It specifies CASSPRTFRGNYEQYF.

The sample holds a few counts of this clone. The chain is built from TRBV19 and TRBJ2-2; 9 bases align to TRBD1. This CDR3 is built from 14 residues. V was clipped by 5 bases and J by 7 bases; unmatched bases: 5. Germline V gene data show CDR1 as LNHDA and CDR2 as SQIVND (reference sequence). This CDR3 reads CASSYRGHGGELFF. In DNA form, the CDR3 reads TGTGCCAGTAGTTACAGGGGGCACGGCGGGGAGCTGTTTTTT.

This clone has a handful of counts. The chain employs TRBV7-2 and TRBJ2-1, with TRBD1 identical over 7 bases. Per the germline V gene, CDR1 is SGHTA and CDR2 is FQGNSA. This CDR3 contains 13 residues. Unmatched junction bases numbered 7, after V lost 5 bases and J lost 9 bases. Written as DNA, the CDR3 is TGTGCCAGCAGCCGAGACAGGGTGAGTGAGCAGTTCTTC. As protein: CASSRDRVSEQFF.

This clone showed up just a few times. V gene TRBV2 combines with J gene TRBJ1-5; TRBD1 aligns across 8 bases. The V gene's germline CDR1 is SNHLY and CDR2 FYNNEI. Trimming took 11 bases from V and 4 from J; bases not matched to a gene: 7. The length of the CDR3 is 13 residues. As DNA, the CDR3 is TGTGCCGGGAAGACAGGGGCTAATCAGCCCCAGCATTTT. It is translated as CAGKTGANQPQHF.

The sample holds a few counts of this clone. The chain combines TRBV15 with TRBJ2-7; 10 bases fit TRBD2. This CDR3 contains 21 residues. The germline CDR1 and CDR2 sequences are LNHNV and YYDKDF (reference sequence). Unmatched junction bases numbered 18, after V lost 0 bases and J lost 1 base. This chain's CDR3 is CATSRDHVFGLAALDSYEQYF. The CDR3 DNA reads as TGTGCCACCAGCAGAGATCACGTATTCGGACTAGCGGCTCTAGATTCCTACGAGCAGTACTTC. The full variable domain, its missing parts supplied by reference TRBV15 and TRBJ2-7, is DAMVIQNPRYQVTQFGKPVTLSCSQTLNHNVMYWYQQKSSQAPKLLFHYYDKDFNNEADTPDNFQSRRPNTSFCFLDIRSPGLGDTAMYLCATSRDHVFGLAALDSYEQYFGPGTRLTVT.

The chain recombines TRBV7-8 with TRBJ2-5; TRBD2 might be the D (6 bases). The CDR3 runs 16 residues. The germline V and J ends were trimmed by 2 bases and 1 base, with 14 bases remaining between them. Germline V gene sequence: CDR1 SGHVS, CDR2 FQNEAQ. In DNA, the CDR3 is TGTGCCAGCAGCTTAATAAGGGGCGGGGCCCAAGAGACCCAGTACTTC. Translating gives CASSLIRGGAQETQYF. Full variable domain (missing parts from reference TRBV7-8 and TRBJ2-5): GAGVSQSPRYKVAKRGQDVALRCDPISGHVSLFWYQQALGQGPEFLTYFQNEAQLDKSGLPSDRFFAERPEGSVSTLKIQRTQQEDSAVYLCASSLIRGGAQETQYFGPGTRLLVL.

The chain uses TRBV7-9 and TRBJ2-6; D is perhaps TRBD2 (5 bases). Trimming cost V 6 bases and J 2 bases, with 14 bases left between them. The CDR3 is made up of 16 amino acids. The germline V gene has CDR1 SEHNR and CDR2 FQNEAQ (reference sequence). CDR3 residues: CASSFLGRPGANVLTF. The CDR3 nucleotides read TGTGCCAGCAGTTTTTTGGGGAGACCTGGGGCCAACGTCCTGACTTTC.

J is TRBJ1-1 and V is TRBV15; D is possibly TRBD1 (6 bases). V was shortened by 0 bases and J by 4 bases, with 15 bases between the two germline ends. The CDR3 consists of 16 residues. Per the germline V gene, CDR1 is LNHNV and CDR2 is YYDKDF (reference sequence). CDR3 amino acids: CATSRDRTTGPTEAFF. The CDR3 DNA reads as TGTGCCACCAGCAGAGATCGGACAACAGGGCCCACTGAAGCTTTCTTT.